The next 29 T cell receptor beta chains were all read from a single sample in a study of identical twins. TCRdb reanalysed the 5' RACE reads using MiXCR and keeps one entry per CDR3 protein. The sample records roughly 350,000 distinct CDR3 sequences, roughly 9% being singletons. Sequenced input: naive T cells sorted from blood. Receptors originate from a woman between 45 and 60 years old in good health.

This clonotype was detected ten times or more. The chain employs TRBV12-3 or TRBV12-4 and TRBJ2-1; TRBD2 matches at 11 bases. Trimming removed 6 bases from V and 4 bases from J; junction bases left unmatched: 8. The CDR3 has 16 amino acids. CDR3 nucleotides: TGTGCCAGCAGCCCACCCGGACTAGCGGGTTACAATGAGCAGTTCTTC. It encodes CASSPPGLAGYNEQFF.

This chain joins TRBV4-1 and TRBJ2-2; a weak D match, TRBD2 (5 bases). CDR3 size: 16 residues. The germline V and J ends were trimmed by 0 bases and 0 bases, with 8 bases remaining between them. Germline V gene data show CDR1 as MGHRA and CDR2 as YSYEKL. In nucleotides, the CDR3 is TGCGCCAGCAGCCAAGAGGTGGGAGCGAACACCGGGGAGCTGTTTTTT. It encodes CASSQEVGANTGELFF.

A few counts support this clonotype. The DNA of the CDR3 is TGTGCCACCAGTGCTAACGACGCTGAGCAGTTCTTC. It translates to CATSANDAEQFF. The chain employs TRBV24-1 and TRBJ2-1; the D is unclear. The CDR3 runs to 12 residues. V was shortened by 5 bases and J by 9 bases, with 10 bases between the two germline ends. In germline, CDR1 is KGHDR, CDR2 SFDVKD.

The V gene is TRBV12-3 or TRBV12-4, the J gene TRBJ2-7, with a weak D call TRBD2 (5 bases). V was trimmed by 3 bases and J by 8 bases, leaving 11 bases between them. The CDR3 loop spans 12 amino acids. Written as DNA, the CDR3 is TGTGCCAGCAGTTTTGGAGGCCGCCAGCAGTACTTC. Translating gives CASSFGGRQQYF.

This clonotype has just a few counts. This rearrangement joins TRBV11-2 to TRBJ1-1; tentative D call: TRBD1 (5 bases). V was pared by 5 bases and J by 1 base, with 14 bases between. Germline CDR1 and CDR2: SGHAT and FQNNGV. This CDR3 comprises 15 residues. The CDR3 region has the DNA TGTGCCAGCAGCCGGGGGGTAATGAGGAACACTGAAGCTTTCTTT. Amino acids: CASSRGVMRNTEAFF.

This clonotype has a count of ten or more. The rearrangement uses TRBV5-1 and TRBJ2-5; TRBD1 matches 8 bases. The CDR3 is 14 residues long. Looked up from germline, CDR1 is SGHRS and CDR2 is YFSETQ. J lost 1 base, V lost 4 bases, and 3 bases had no gene match. CDR3 residues: CASSPGGSQETQYF. The CDR3 DNA reads TGCGCCAGCAGCCCAGGGGGCTCCCAAGAGACCCAGTACTTC.

This clonotype was seen a handful of times. The chain is built from TRBV5-1 and TRBJ2-1; TRBD2 agrees at 12 bases. Germline CDR1 and CDR2: SGHRS and YFSETQ. V dropped 1 base and J dropped 9; count of bases not matched to a gene: 11. This CDR3 spans 17 amino acids. CDR3 coding DNA: TGCGCCAGCAGCTTGAGACTAGCGGGAGTGACACTGGGTGAGCAGTTCTTC. Its protein is CASSLRLAGVTLGEQFF.

The V and J genes are TRBV15 and TRBJ2-1; the D gene is possibly TRBD1 (6 bases). In germline, CDR1 is LNHNV, CDR2 YYDKDF (reference sequence). This CDR3 spans 15 amino acids. Trimming left V 6 bases short and J 6 bases short, with 18 bases between. Written as DNA, the CDR3 is TGTGCCACCAGGGGAACAGGGTTAGGAAGCAATGAGCAGTTCTTC. It codes for CATRGTGLGSNEQFF.

This clonotype has a handful of counts. The J gene is TRBJ2-1, the V gene TRBV30, with D possibly TRBD1 on 7 matching bases. CDR1 GTSNPN and CDR2 SVGIG come from the germline V gene (reference sequence). The CDR3 contains 11 residues. The germline V and J ends were trimmed by 4 bases and 9 bases, with 10 bases remaining between them. The CDR3 nucleotides are TGTGCCTGGAACCAGGGGGGTGAGCAGTTCTTC. Encoded protein: CAWNQGGEQFF.

This clonotype appeared a few times. The chain employs TRBV7-9 and TRBJ2-3; 8 bases map to TRBD2. Losses at the gene ends were 5 bases for V and 8 bases for J; bases not matched to a gene: 12. In germline, CDR1 is SEHNR, CDR2 FQNEAQ (reference sequence). This CDR3 has 15 residues. The CDR3 spells CASSLGLLADLTQYF. For the CDR3, the DNA is TGTGCCAGCAGCCTGGGGTTACTAGCGGATCTTACGCAGTATTTT.

This clonotype appeared many times. The J gene is TRBJ1-5, the V gene TRBV5-1, with TRBD1 as a possible D gene (5 bases). This CDR3 is 14 amino acids long. CDR1 is SGHRS, CDR2 YFSETQ, per germline. V was cut by 0 bases and J by 3 bases, with 7 bases left in between. The CDR3 loop reads CASSLAGTNQPQHF. The CDR3 bases are TGCGCCAGCAGCTTGGCCGGGACCAATCAGCCCCAGCATTTT.

With respect to this clonotype: Relative to the germline gene, one junction end is altered; a read error may explain this. The rearrangement links TRBV7-7 to TRBJ2-1; the D is unclear. Germline assignment: CDR1 SSHAT and CDR2 FNYEAQ (reference sequence). This CDR3 is built from 15 residues. The CDR3 DNA follows: TGTGCTAGCAGCCCGATCGTGAGCTCCTACAATGAGCAGTTCTTC. Translated: CASSPIVSSYNEQFF.

This clonotype came up a few times. The chain carries TRBV5-1 and TRBJ2-7, with TRBD2 identical over 9 bases. J gave up 7 bases and V 4 bases, and 3 bases lay outside the gene matches. The CDR3 extends over 12 amino acids. Germline CDR1 and CDR2: SGHRS and YFSETQ. The CDR3 coding sequence is TGCGCCAGCAGCCAGGCGGGGGGGGAGCAGTACTTC. It codes for CASSQAGGEQYF.

CDR3 sequence reads: CAISEPGQGYEQYV. CDR3 in DNA: TGTGCCATCAGTGAGCCGGGACAGGGCTACGAGCAGTACGTC. The chain couples TRBV10-3 to TRBJ2-7; TRBD1 aligns across 9 bases. Germline lookup yields CDR1 ENHRY and CDR2 SYGVKD. The CDR3 totals 14 residues. The ends lost 2 bases at V and 3 bases at J; junction bases unmatched: 2.

This clonotype was counted many times. The germline gene is not matched at one end of the junction; a read error may be the cause. This rearrangement joins TRBV12-3 or TRBV12-4 to TRBJ1-1; 7 bases line up with TRBD1. The CDR3 extends over 13 amino acids. CDR3 nucleotides: TGTGCCAGCAGCTTAGGGGGCGCGGGTGAAGCTTTCTTT. Protein product: CASSLGGAGEAFF.

The rearrangement joins TRBV5-1 to TRBJ1-6; unclear D gene. This CDR3 has 14 residues. CDR1 and CDR2 (germline): SGHRS, YFSETQ. The V end was cut by 4 bases, the J end by 7 bases, with 12 bases between. DNA for the CDR3: TGCGCCAGCAGCCTGGGGATACTCAATTCACCCCTCCACTTT. It translates to CASSLGILNSPLHF.

This clonotype showed up many times. V gene TRBV12-5 combines with J gene TRBJ2-7; D not resolved. Germline assignment: CDR1 LGHNT and CDR2 FRNRAP. Trimming shortened V by 1 base and J by 4 bases, and 14 bases separated the two germline ends. The CDR3 loop spans 15 amino acids. The CDR3 spells CASGLAVSVRYEQYF. CDR3 nucleotide sequence: TGTGCTAGTGGTTTGGCCGTCTCCGTGAGGTACGAGCAGTACTTC.

This sequence joins TRBV7-9 and TRBJ1-2; possibly TRBD1 for D (5 bases). V lost 3 bases and J 8 bases, leaving 10 bases between the germline ends. Per the germline V gene, CDR1 is SEHNR and CDR2 is FQNEAQ (reference sequence). This CDR3 has 12 residues. CDR3 sequence (DNA): TGTGCCAGCAGCTTCGGGGGAGAGGGCTACACCTTC. Amino acid sequence: CASSFGGEGYTF.

The V gene is TRBV7-3, the J gene TRBJ2-1; 8 bases are shared with TRBD2. Germline loops: CDR1 SGHTA, CDR2 FQGTGA. Trimming at V came to 5 bases and at J to 4 bases, leaving 10 bases not matched to a gene. The CDR3 spans 16 residues. CDR3 protein: CASSALAGGKYNEQFF. The CDR3 region has the DNA TGTGCCAGCAGCGCCTTGGCGGGAGGTAAATACAATGAGCAGTTCTTC.

There are a few counts of this clonotype. V gene TRBV11-2 combines with J gene TRBJ2-2, with 10 bases identical to TRBD2. The germline CDR1 and CDR2 sequences are SGHAT and FQNNGV. Germline trimming cut 3 bases from V and 1 base from J; bases unmatched to any gene: 8. The CDR3 has 18 amino acids. The CDR3 DNA follows: TGTGCCAGCAGCTTCAGCATAACTAGCGGGAAGAACACCGGGGAGCTGTTTTTT. Amino acid sequence: CASSFSITSGKNTGELFF.

The V call is TRBV5-6, the J call TRBJ2-7; D is possibly TRBD2 (7 bases). The V end lost 2 bases, the J end lost 6 bases, and 21 bases lay between the germline ends. The CDR3 is 16 amino acids. The V gene's germline CDR1 is SGHDT and CDR2 YYEEEE. This chain's CDR3 is CASSFPRSGGRGEQYF. Here the CDR3 DNA reads TGTGCCAGCAGCTTTCCCCGCTCGGGGGGCAGGGGCGAGCAGTACTTC.

This clonotype has just a few counts. The gene calls are TRBV7-8 and TRBJ1-2; D is perhaps TRBD1 (6 bases). This CDR3 comprises 17 residues. Trimming pared 4 bases from V and 0 bases from J, leaving 18 bases between. Germline V gives CDR1 SGHVS, CDR2 FQNEAQ. The CDR3 protein is CASSSQWGGVSNYGYTF. In DNA, the CDR3 is TGTGCCAGCAGCTCACAGTGGGGGGGCGTTTCTAACTATGGCTACACCTTC.

The table lists this clonotype with a few counts. V and J are TRBV11-2 and TRBJ2-5; D might be TRBD1 or TRBD2, each matching 6 bases. CDR3 size: 16 residues. The ends were cut back, 4 bases at V and 1 base at J, with 16 bases in the middle. Germline V CDR1 and CDR2: SGHAT, FQNNGV. The CDR3 loop is CASSSVRGRTQETQYF. CDR3 DNA: TGTGCCAGCAGCTCTGTCCGGGGGCGAACCCAAGAGACCCAGTACTTC.

V gene TRBV10-2 combines with J gene TRBJ1-5, with D possibly being TRBD1 (6 bases). Germline-derived CDR1 and CDR2 are WSHSY and SAAADI. V gave up 4 bases and J gave up 6 bases, with 16 bases separating them. This CDR3 has 15 amino acids. CDR3 residues: CASSGSQGRAQPQHF. As DNA, the CDR3 is TGCGCCAGCAGTGGGTCTCAGGGGAGGGCTCAGCCCCAGCATTTT.

This clonotype was seen a few times. The chain couples TRBV20-1 to TRBJ2-3; tentatively, D is TRBD2 (6 bases). V was cut by 0 bases and J by 4 bases, with 17 bases left in between. This CDR3 comprises 16 residues. Germline CDR1 DFQATT, CDR2 SNEGSKA (reference sequence). The DNA of the CDR3 is TGCAGTGCTAGAGATGTACGGTGGCGGGACCCAGATACGCAGTATTTT. Protein sequence: CSARDVRWRDPDTQYF.

This clonotype was picked up a small number of times. The gene calls are TRBV30 and TRBJ1-1; D is uncertain. CDR1 and CDR2 from the germline V gene are GTSNPN and SVGIG (reference sequence). The CDR3 totals 12 residues. Trimming stripped 3 bases from V and 6 bases from J, with 11 bases between. This chain's CDR3 is CAWRRIASEAFF. CDR3 nucleotides: TGTGCCTGGAGAAGGATCGCCTCTGAAGCTTTCTTT.

This clonotype was detected ten times or more. This sequence joins TRBV6-4 and TRBJ1-1; D gene ambiguous. V lost 4 bases and J lost 1, with 10 bases in between. CDR1 and CDR2 (germline): MRHNA, SNTAGT. The length of the CDR3 is 14 residues. The CDR3 region has the DNA TGTGCCAGCAGTGTTTCCCCGGGGAACACTGAAGCTTTCTTT. It specifies CASSVSPGNTEAFF.

Only a few counts were recorded for this clonotype. The chain has TRBV5-1 and TRBJ2-5; 10 nucleotides agree with TRBD2. V lost 4 bases to trimming and J lost 2 bases; unmatched junction nucleotides: 5. Looked up from germline, CDR1 is SGHRS and CDR2 is YFSETQ. The CDR3 runs 15 residues. CDR3 sequence: CASSIATSGQETQYF. The CDR3 bases are TGCGCCAGCAGCATCGCGACTAGCGGGCAAGAGACCCAGTACTTC. Full variable domain (missing parts from reference TRBV5-1 and TRBJ2-5): KAGVTQTPRYLIKTRGQQVTLSCSPISGHRSVSWYQQTPGQGLQFLFEYFSETQRNKGNFPGRFSGRQFSNSRSEMNVSTLELGDSALYLCASSIATSGQETQYFGPGTRLLVL.

This clonotype was seen only a few times. The rearrangement links TRBV12-3 or TRBV12-4 to TRBJ2-1; 12 bases agree with TRBD2. After removal of 2 bases from V and 7 bases from J, the junction contained 3 bases not matched to a gene. The CDR3 is 15 amino acids. CDR3 loop: CASSLLAGGLNEQFF. In DNA, the CDR3 is TGTGCCAGCAGTTTACTAGCGGGAGGGCTAAATGAGCAGTTCTTC.